The source of this TCR beta chain is a study of T cell responses to AZD1222 COVID-19 vaccine. For the study at large: Second-dose timings of about 4 or about 12 weeks were pooled. Study outcomes and limitations: Baseline serology detected seropositivity in only 5 or 6 AZD1222 recipients. Regions left unmutated in variants are reportedly the target of nearly half of spike-specific TCRs.

Assay: immunoSEQ multiplex PCR; the TCRdb copy retains only in-frame clones and omits some. The profile shows around 50,000 clones, around four fifths of them singletons. Germline V gene data show CDR1 as MDHEN and CDR2 as SYDVKM. CDR3 length: 13 amino acids. With 6 bases removed from V and 4 bases from J, the gap between germline ends came to 13 bases. This clone was observed a handful of times. Its cognate antigen is unknown. The specimen was peripheral blood, collected on day 0 of AZD1222 vaccination. The genes are TRBV28 and TRBJ2-7; tentative D call: TRBD1 (7 bases). The receptor comes from an adult in good health. The CDR3 nucleotides read TGTGCCAGCAGGAAGGGGGCGGGATACGAGCAGTACTTC. It specifies CASRKGAGYEQYF.